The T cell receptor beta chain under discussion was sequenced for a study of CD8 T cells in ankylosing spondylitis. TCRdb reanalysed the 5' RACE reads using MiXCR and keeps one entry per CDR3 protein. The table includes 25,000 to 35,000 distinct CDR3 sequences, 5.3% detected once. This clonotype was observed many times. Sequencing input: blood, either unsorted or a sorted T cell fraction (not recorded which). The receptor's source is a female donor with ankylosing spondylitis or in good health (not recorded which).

This chain's CDR3 is CASSVGPGQAYEQYF. The DNA of the CDR3 is TGTGCCAGCAGCGTAGGTCCGGGACAGGCCTACGAGCAGTACTTC. The chain has TRBV9 and TRBJ2-7; the match to TRBD1 covers 8 bases. Unmatched junction bases numbered 4, after V lost 0 bases and J lost 2 bases. Germline assignment: CDR1 SGDLS and CDR2 YYNGEE. This CDR3 contains 15 residues.